The 10 T cell receptor beta chains below come from one sample, sequenced in a study of cytomegalovirus exposure and HLA in healthy donors. A multiplex PCR was run with 60 Vbeta primers and 13 Jbeta primers. Assay used: immunoSEQ multiplex PCR; TCRdb lists only in-frame clones, some missing. The sample has around 150,000 clones; approximately 81% are singletons. Sequencing input: PBMCs. The receptors shown here come from a man between 18 and 35 years old in good health and CMV-seronegative.

The chain uses TRBV11-2 and TRBJ2-1, with 9 nucleotides matching TRBD2. V dropped 3 bases and J dropped 9; count of bases not matched to a gene: 9. Looked up from germline, CDR1 is SGHAT and CDR2 is FQNNGV. The CDR3 is 15 residues long. The CDR3 region is CASSFWRGGMGEQFF. The DNA of the CDR3 is TGTGCCAGCAGCTTTTGGCGGGGGGGGATGGGTGAGCAGTTCTTC.

The chain uses TRBV6-5 and TRBJ2-1, with D possibly being TRBD2 (6 bases). The V end lost 6 bases, the J end lost 10 bases, and 10 bases lay between the germline ends. Germline CDR1 is MNHEY and CDR2 is SVGAGI. The CDR3 runs to 11 residues. The DNA for the CDR3 is TGTGCCAGCAGGTTAAGCGGGGAGCAGTTCTTC. Protein product: CASRLSGEQFF.

The rearrangement uses TRBV10-3 and TRBJ2-7; D gene uncertain. Trimming pared 3 bases from V and 4 bases from J, leaving 16 bases between. Germline assignment: CDR1 ENHRY and CDR2 SYGVKD. The CDR3 has 15 residues. The CDR3 region is CAISDGQVKSYEQYF. The CDR3 DNA reads TGTGCCATCAGTGATGGGCAGGTAAAATCTTACGAGCAGTACTTC.

The chain has TRBV6-6 and TRBJ1-4; a weak D match, TRBD1 (6 bases). Per the germline V gene, CDR1 is MNHNY and CDR2 is SVGAGI (reference sequence). The CDR3 covers 14 residues. V lost 6 bases and J 6 bases, leaving 14 bases between the germline ends. The CDR3 DNA reads TGTGCCAGCAGATTAACAGGGATGTATGAAAAACTGTTTTTT. Its translation: CASRLTGMYEKLFF.

The chain combines TRBV27 with TRBJ1-2, with a possible D match to TRBD1 (5 bases). CDR3 length: 13 residues. Germline V lookup: CDR1 MNHEY, CDR2 SMNVEV (reference sequence). Trimming shortened V by 3 bases and J by 7 bases, and 12 bases separated the two germline ends. CDR3 DNA: TGTGCCAGCAGTTTGAGCGGGGGGGTTGGCTACACCTTC. It yields the protein CASSLSGGVGYTF.

V and J are TRBV5-8 and TRBJ2-7; D is possibly TRBD1 (5 bases). Germline V gene lookup returns CDR1 SGHTS and CDR2 YDEGEE. Trimming shortened V by 1 base and J by 6 bases, and 11 bases separated the two germline ends. The CDR3 spans 13 residues. For the CDR3, the DNA is TGTGCCAGCAGCTTGAAGTGGGGCTCCGAGCAGTACTTC. Encoded protein: CASSLKWGSEQYF.

This chain uses TRBV6-5 with TRBJ1-5, with D possibly TRBD1 on 5 matching bases. Germline assignment: CDR1 MNHEY and CDR2 SVGAGI. The V and J ends lost 2 bases and 4 bases respectively, with 9 bases between them. The CDR3 totals 14 residues. The CDR3 sequence: CASSYRQTNQPQHF. CDR3 bases: TGTGCCAGCAGTTACAGACAGACAAATCAGCCCCAGCATTTT.

J is TRBJ2-2 and V is TRBV7-9; 7 bases map to TRBD1. V trimming: 4 bases; J trimming: 1 base; junction bases outside the gene matches: 6. The V gene's germline CDR1 is SEHNR and CDR2 FQNEAQ (reference sequence). The CDR3 has 16 amino acids. The CDR3 nucleotides are TGTGCCAGCAGCTCACCGACAGGGCGGAACACCGGGGAGCTGTTTTTT. Translating it yields CASSSPTGRNTGELFF.

The chain is built from TRBV5-6 and TRBJ2-7, with 8 positions matching TRBD2. Germline-derived CDR1 and CDR2 are SGHDT and YYEEEE. V lost 4 bases and J lost 6; bases outside the gene matches: 9. The CDR3 contains 14 residues. The DNA of the CDR3 is TGTGCCAGCAGCATACGAAGCGGGAGATTCGAGCAGTACTTC. Amino acid sequence: CASSIRSGRFEQYF.

This clone was seen once. This chain connects TRBV4-1 to TRBJ1-1; D remains unclear. This CDR3 contains 12 residues. V shed 0 bases and J shed 8 bases, with 7 bases lying between them. Germline V lookup: CDR1 MGHRA, CDR2 YSYEKL. The CDR3 reads CASSQDWAEAFF. In DNA form, the CDR3 reads TGCGCCAGCAGCCAAGATTGGGCCGAAGCTTTCTTT.